What follows are 5 T cell receptor beta chains derived from one specimen sequenced in a study of T cell clones after liver transplantation. Clones were sequenced by immunoSEQ multiplex PCR, and TCRdb holds only the in-frame ones, with some missing. The sample records about 45,000 clones, just over 85% being singletons. The input for sequencing was CD4+ T cells from blood, taken 24 months after liver transplant. All receptors derive from a human patient who received a liver transplant. Some T cells could come from the graft donor.

The chain is built from TRBV6-5 and TRBJ2-5; 13 positions agree with TRBD2. V trimming: 2 bases; J trimming: 4 bases; junction bases outside the gene matches: 4. Germline V gene sequence: CDR1 MNHEY, CDR2 SVGAGI. The CDR3 is 16 amino acids. CDR3 loop: CASSYLRTSGRETQYF. Written as DNA, the CDR3 is TGTGCCAGCAGTTACCTGAGGACTAGCGGGAGAGAGACCCAGTACTTC.

V and J are TRBV2 and TRBJ1-1; D is unresolved. CDR1 is SNHLY, CDR2 FYNNEI, per germline. V was pared by 2 bases and J by 7 bases, with 11 bases between. The CDR3 is 13 amino acids. CDR3 nucleotides: TGTGCCAGCAGTGAACGAGGAGCACGTGAAGCTTTCTTT. This translates into CASSERGAREAFF.

The CDR3 is CASSQDRGGGITNEKLFF. The CDR3 DNA reads TGCGCCAGCAGCCAAGACCGTGGGGGGGGCATAACTAATGAAAAACTGTTTTTT. V and J are TRBV4-1 and TRBJ1-4, with D perhaps matching TRBD1 (6 bases). Looked up from germline, CDR1 is MGHRA and CDR2 is YSYEKL. V lost 0 bases and J 1 base, leaving 15 bases between the germline ends. The CDR3 is made up of 18 amino acids.

This chain links TRBV9 with TRBJ2-2, with D unresolved. This CDR3 is built from 12 residues. The germline V and J ends were trimmed by 4 bases and 3 bases, with 4 bases remaining between them. Germline V gene lookup returns CDR1 SGDLS and CDR2 YYNGEE. CDR3 DNA: TGTGCCAGCAGCTCCTACACCGGGGAGCTGTTTTTT. Translating gives CASSSYTGELFF. Drawing the rest from reference TRBV9 and TRBJ2-2, the complete variable domain is DSGVTQTPKHLITATGQRVTLRCSPRSGDLSVYWYQQSLDQGLQFLIQYYNGEERAKGNILERFSAQQFPDLHSELNLSSLELGDSALYFCASSSYTGELFFGEGSRLTVL.

This clone was picked up a small number of times. The chain carries TRBV28 and TRBJ1-5; TRBD1 might be the D (6 bases). Germline V gene sequence: CDR1 MDHEN, CDR2 SYDVKM. V lost 2 bases, J lost 9 bases, and 14 bases lay in between. CDR3 size: 14 residues. CDR3 DNA: TGTGCCAGCAGTTTAGGGACACACGATCGGCCCCAGCATTTT. Residues: CASSLGTHDRPQHF.